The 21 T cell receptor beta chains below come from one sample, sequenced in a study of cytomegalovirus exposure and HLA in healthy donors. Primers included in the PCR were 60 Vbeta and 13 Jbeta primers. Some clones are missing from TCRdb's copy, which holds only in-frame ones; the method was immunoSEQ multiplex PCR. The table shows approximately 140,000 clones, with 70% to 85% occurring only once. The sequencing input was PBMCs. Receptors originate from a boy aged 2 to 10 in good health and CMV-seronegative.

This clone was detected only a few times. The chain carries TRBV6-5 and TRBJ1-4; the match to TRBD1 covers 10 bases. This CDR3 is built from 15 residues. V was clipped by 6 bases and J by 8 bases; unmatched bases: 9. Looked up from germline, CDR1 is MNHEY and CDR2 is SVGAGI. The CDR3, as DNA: TGTGCCAGCAGCACCCGGACAGGGGGAGGGGAAAAACTGTTTTTT. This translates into CASSTRTGGGEKLFF.

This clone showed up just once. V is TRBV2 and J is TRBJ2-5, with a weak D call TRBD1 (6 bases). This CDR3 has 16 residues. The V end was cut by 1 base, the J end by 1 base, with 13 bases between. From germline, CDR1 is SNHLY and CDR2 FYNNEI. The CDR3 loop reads CASSEGDTAIQETQYF. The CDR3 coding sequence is TGTGCCAGCAGTGAAGGGGACACCGCGATCCAAGAGACCCAGTACTTC.

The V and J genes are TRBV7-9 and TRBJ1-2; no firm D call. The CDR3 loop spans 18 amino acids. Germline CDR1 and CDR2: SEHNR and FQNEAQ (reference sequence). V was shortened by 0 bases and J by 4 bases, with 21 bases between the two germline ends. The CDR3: CASSLAEDVYAIAYGYTF. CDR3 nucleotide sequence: TGTGCCAGCAGCTTAGCGGAGGACGTTTATGCTATTGCCTATGGCTACACCTTC.

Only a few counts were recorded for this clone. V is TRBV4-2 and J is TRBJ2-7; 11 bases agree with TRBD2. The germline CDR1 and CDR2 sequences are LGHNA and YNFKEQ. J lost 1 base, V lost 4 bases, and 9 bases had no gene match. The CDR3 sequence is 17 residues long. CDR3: CASSPSRGLAESYEQYF. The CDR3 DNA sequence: TGTGCCAGCAGCCCCAGTCGGGGACTAGCGGAATCCTACGAGCAGTACTTC.

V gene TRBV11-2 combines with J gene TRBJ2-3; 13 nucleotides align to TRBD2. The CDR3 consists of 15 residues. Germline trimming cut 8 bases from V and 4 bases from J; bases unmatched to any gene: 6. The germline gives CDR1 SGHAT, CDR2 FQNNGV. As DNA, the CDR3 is TGTGCCAGCGGACTAGCGGGGGCGGGTGCAGATACGCAGTATTTT. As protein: CASGLAGAGADTQYF.

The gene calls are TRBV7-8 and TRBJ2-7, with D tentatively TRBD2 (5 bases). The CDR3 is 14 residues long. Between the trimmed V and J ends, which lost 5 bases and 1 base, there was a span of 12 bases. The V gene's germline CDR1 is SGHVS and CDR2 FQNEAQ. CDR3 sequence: CASSPTRWSYEQYV. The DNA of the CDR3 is TGTGCCAGCAGCCCCACTAGATGGTCCTACGAGCAGTACGTC.

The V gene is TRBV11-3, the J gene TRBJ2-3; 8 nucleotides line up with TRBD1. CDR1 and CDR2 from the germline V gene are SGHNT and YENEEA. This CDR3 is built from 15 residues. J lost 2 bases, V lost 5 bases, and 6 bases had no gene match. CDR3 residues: CASSPGGGPTDTQYF. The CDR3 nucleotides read TGTGCCAGCAGCCCAGGGGGCGGGCCCACAGATACGCAGTATTTT. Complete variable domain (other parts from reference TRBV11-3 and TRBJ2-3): EAGVVQSPRYKIIEKKQPVAFWCNPISGHNTLYWYLQNLGQGPELLIRYENEEAVDDSQLPKDRFSAERLKGVDSTLKIQPAELGDSAVYLCASSPGGGPTDTQYFGPGTRLTVL.

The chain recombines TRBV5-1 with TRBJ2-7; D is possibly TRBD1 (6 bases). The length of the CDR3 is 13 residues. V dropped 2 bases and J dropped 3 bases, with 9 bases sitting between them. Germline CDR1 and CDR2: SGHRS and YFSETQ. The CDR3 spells CASSFRGRYEQYV. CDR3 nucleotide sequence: TGCGCCAGCAGCTTCAGGGGCCGCTACGAGCAGTACGTC.

CDR3 coding DNA: TGTGCCAGCAGTGGGGGCGAGGGGGGGGCTTTCTTT. It yields the protein CASSGGEGGAFF. This chain uses TRBV6-5 with TRBJ1-1; D might be TRBD1 (6 bases). The V end was cut by 5 bases, the J end by 11 bases, with 15 bases between. The CDR3 is 12 residues long. Germline V CDR1 and CDR2: MNHEY, SVGAGI.

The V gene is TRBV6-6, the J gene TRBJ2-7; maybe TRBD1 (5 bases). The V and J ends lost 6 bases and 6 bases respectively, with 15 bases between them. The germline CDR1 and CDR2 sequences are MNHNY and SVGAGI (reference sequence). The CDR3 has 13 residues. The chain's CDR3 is CASRLYRTREQYV. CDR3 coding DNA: TGTGCCAGCAGGTTGTACAGGACCCGCGAGCAGTACGTC.

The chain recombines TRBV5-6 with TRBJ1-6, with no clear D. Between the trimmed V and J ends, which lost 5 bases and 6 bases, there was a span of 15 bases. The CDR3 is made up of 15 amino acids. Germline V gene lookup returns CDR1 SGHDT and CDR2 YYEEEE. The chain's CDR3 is CASSSFFELNSPLHF. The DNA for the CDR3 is TGTGCCAGCAGTTCCTTTTTTGAACTTAATTCACCCCTCCACTTT.

The CDR3, as DNA: TGCGCCAGCAGTGGAGCCATGAACACTGAAGCTTTCTTT. Translation gives CASSGAMNTEAFF. This chain uses TRBV5-1 with TRBJ1-1, with D uncertain. The CDR3 contains 13 residues. Trimming removed 5 bases from V and 0 bases from J, with 8 bases in between. Germline V CDR1 and CDR2: SGHRS, YFSETQ.

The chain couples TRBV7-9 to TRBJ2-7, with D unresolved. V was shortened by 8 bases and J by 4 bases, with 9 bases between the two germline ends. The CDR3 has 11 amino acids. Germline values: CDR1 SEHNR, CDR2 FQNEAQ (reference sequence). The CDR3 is CASGSPYEQYF. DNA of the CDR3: TGTGCCAGCGGCTCCCCATACGAGCAGTACTTC.

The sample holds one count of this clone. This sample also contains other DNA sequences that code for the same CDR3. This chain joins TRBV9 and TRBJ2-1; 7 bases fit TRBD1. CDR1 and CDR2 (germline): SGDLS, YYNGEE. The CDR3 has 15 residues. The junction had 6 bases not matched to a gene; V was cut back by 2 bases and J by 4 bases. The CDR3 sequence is CASSVTGSFYNEQFF. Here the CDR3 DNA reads TGTGCCAGCAGCGTGACAGGGTCCTTTTACAATGAGCAGTTCTTC.

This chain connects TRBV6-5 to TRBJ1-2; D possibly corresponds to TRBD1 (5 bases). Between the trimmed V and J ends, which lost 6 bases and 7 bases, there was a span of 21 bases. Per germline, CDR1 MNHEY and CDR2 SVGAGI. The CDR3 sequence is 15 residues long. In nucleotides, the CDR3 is TGTGCCAGCAGCCAACCCTCCACAGGTGGGCCTGGCTACACCTTC. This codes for CASSQPSTGGPGYTF.

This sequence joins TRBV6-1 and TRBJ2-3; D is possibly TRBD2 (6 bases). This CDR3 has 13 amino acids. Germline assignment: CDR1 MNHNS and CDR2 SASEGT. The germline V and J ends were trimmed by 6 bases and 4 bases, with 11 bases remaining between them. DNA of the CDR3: TGTGCCAGCAGGATGATAGCGGCAGATACGCAGTATTTT. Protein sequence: CASRMIAADTQYF.

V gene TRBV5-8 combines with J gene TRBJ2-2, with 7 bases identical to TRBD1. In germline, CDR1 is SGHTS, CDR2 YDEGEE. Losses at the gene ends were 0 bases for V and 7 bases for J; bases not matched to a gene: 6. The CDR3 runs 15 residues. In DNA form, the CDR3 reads TGTGCCAGCAGCTTGGAGGACAGGCTTAACGGGGAGCTGTTTTTT. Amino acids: CASSLEDRLNGELFF.

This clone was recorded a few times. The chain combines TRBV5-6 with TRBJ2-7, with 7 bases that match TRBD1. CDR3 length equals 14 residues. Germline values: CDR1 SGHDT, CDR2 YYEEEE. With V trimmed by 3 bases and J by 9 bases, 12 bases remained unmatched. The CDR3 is CASSSSGHRQGQYV. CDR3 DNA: TGTGCCAGCAGCTCCTCGGGGCATCGACAGGGGCAGTACGTC.

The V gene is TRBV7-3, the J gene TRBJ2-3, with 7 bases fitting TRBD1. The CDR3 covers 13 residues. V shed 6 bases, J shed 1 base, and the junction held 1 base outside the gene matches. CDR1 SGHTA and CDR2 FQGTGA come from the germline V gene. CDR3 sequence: CASRGGGTDTQYF. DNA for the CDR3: TGTGCCAGCAGAGGGGGCGGCACAGATACGCAGTATTTT.

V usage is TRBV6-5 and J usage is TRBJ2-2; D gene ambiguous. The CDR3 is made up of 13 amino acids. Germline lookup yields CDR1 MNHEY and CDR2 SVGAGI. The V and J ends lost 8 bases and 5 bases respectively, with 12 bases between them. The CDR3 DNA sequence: TGTGCCAGCGTGACAACAATAACCGGGGAGCTGTTTTTT. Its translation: CASVTTITGELFF.

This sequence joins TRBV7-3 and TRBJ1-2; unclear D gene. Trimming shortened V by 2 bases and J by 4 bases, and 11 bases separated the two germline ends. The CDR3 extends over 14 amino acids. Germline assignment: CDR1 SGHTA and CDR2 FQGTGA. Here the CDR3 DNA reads TGTGCCAGCAGCTTAGGCGGTTTTGGCTATGGCTACACCTTC. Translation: CASSLGGFGYGYTF.